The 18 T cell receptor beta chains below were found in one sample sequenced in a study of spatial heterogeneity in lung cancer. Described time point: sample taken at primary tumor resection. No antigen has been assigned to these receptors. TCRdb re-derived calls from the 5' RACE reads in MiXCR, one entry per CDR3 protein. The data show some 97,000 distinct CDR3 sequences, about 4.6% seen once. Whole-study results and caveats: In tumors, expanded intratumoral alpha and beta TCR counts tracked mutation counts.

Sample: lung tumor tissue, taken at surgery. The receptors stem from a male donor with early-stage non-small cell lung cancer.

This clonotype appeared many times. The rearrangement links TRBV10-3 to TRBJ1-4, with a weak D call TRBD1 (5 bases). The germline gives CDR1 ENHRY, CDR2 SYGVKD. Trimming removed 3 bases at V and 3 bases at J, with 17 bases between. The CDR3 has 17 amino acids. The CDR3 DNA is TGTGCCATCAGTGACACGGACGGGGACGGGGCTAATGAAAAACTGTTTTTT. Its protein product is CAISDTDGDGANEKLFF.

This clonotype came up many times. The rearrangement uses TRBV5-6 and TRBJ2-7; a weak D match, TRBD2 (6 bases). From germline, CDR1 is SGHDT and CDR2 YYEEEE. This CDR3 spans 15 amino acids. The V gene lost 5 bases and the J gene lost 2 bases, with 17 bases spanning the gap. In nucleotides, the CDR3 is TGTGCCAGCAGATCCTCGGGGGAACCACCCTACGAGCAGTACTTC. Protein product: CASRSSGEPPYEQYF.

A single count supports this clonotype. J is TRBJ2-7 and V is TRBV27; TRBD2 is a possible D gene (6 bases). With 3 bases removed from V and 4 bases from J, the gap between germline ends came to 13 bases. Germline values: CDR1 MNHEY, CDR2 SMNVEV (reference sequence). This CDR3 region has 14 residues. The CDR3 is CASSLDGGRYEQYF. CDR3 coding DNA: TGTGCCAGCAGTTTGGACGGAGGGAGGTACGAGCAGTACTTC.

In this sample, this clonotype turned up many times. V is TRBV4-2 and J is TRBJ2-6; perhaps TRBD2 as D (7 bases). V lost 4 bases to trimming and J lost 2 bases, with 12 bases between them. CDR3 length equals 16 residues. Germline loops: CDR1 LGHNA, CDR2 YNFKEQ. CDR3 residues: CASSPVGGAGANVLTF. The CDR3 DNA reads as TGTGCCAGCAGCCCGGTAGGGGGGGCTGGGGCCAACGTCCTGACTTTC.

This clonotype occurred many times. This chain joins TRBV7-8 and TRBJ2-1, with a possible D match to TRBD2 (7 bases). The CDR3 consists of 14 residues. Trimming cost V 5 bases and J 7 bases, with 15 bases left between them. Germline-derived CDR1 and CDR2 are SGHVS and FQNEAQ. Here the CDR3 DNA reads TGTGCCAGCAGCCAAGGGGGGGTGCCAAATGAGCAGTTCTTC. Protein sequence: CASSQGGVPNEQFF.

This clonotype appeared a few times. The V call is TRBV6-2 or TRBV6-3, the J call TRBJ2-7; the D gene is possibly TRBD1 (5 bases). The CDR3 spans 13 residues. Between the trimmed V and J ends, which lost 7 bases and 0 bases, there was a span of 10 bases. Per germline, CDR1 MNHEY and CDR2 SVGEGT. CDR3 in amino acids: CASNGHNSYEQYF. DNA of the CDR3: TGTGCCAGCAACGGACACAACTCCTACGAGCAGTACTTC.

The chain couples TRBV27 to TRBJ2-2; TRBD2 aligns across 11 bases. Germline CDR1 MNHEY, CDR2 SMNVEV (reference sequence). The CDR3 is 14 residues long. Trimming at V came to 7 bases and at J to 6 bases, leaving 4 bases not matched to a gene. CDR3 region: CASTTSGSSGELFF. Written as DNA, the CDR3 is TGTGCCAGCACCACTAGCGGGAGTTCCGGGGAGCTGTTTTTT.

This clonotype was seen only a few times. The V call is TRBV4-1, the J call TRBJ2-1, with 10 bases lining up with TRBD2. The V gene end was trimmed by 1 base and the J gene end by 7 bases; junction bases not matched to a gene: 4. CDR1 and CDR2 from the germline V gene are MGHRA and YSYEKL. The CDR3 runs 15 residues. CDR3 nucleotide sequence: TGCGCCAGCAGCCAAGCTAGCGGGAGTGGGAATGAGCAGTTCTTC. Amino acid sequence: CASSQASGSGNEQFF.

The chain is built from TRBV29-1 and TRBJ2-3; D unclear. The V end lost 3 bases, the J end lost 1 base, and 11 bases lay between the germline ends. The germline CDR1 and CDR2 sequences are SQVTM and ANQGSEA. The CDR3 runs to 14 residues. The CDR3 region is CSVDPSDGTDTQYF. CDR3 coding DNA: TGCAGCGTTGACCCGTCGGATGGCACAGATACGCAGTATTTT.

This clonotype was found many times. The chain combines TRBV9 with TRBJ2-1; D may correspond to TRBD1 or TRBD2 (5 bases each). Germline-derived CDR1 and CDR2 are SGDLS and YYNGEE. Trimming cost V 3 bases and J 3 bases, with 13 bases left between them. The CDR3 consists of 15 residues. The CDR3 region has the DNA TGTGCCAGCAGCGGACGGGACGGCAACTACAATGAGCAGTTCTTC. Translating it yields CASSGRDGNYNEQFF.

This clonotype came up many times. CDR3 loop: CASSHQTGANEKLFF. Written as DNA, the CDR3 is TGCGCCAGCAGCCACCAGACGGGGGCTAATGAAAAACTGTTTTTT. The chain combines TRBV4-1 with TRBJ1-4, with a weak D call TRBD1 (5 bases). Germline CDR1 MGHRA, CDR2 YSYEKL. This CDR3 region has 15 residues. V was cut by 3 bases and J by 3 bases, with 11 bases left in between.

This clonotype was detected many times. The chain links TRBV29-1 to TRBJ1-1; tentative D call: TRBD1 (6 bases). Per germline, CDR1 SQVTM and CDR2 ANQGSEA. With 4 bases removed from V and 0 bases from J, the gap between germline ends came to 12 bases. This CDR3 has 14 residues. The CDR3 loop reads CSVGAGEVNTEAFF. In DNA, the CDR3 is TGCAGCGTTGGGGCAGGGGAAGTGAACACTGAAGCTTTCTTT.

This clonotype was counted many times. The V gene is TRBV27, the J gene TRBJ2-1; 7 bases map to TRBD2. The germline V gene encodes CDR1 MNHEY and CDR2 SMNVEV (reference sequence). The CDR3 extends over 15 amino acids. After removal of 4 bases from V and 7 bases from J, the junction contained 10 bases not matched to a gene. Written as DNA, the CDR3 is TGTGCCAGCAGTTGGGTGGGAGGGACCCTAAATGAGCAGTTCTTC. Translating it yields CASSWVGGTLNEQFF.

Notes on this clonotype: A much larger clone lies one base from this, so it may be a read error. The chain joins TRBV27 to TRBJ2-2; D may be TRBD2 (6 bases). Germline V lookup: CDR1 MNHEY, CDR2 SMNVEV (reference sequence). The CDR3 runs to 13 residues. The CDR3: CASSAGRTRELFF. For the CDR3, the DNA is TGTGCCAGCAGTGCGGGACGCACCAGGGAGCTGTTTTTT.

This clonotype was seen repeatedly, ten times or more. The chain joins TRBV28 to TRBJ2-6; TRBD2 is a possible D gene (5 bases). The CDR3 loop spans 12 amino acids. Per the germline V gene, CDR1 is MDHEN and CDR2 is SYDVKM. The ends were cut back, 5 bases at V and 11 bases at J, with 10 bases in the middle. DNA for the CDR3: TGTGCCAGCAGTCGGGGAGCAGACGTCCTGACTTTC. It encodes CASSRGADVLTF.

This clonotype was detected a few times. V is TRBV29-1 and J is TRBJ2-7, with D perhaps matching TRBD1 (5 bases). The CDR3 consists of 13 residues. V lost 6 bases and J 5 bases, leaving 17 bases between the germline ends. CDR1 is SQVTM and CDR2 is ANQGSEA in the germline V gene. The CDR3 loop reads CSVGPWAADEQYF. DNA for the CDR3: TGCAGCGTGGGGCCGTGGGCGGCCGACGAGCAGTACTTC.

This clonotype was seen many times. This chain's CDR3 is CASSLGPYQETQYF. The CDR3 region has the DNA TGTGCCAGCAGCTTAGGCCCTTACCAAGAGACCCAGTACTTC. The V and J genes are TRBV11-2 and TRBJ2-5, with D unclear. Looked up from germline, CDR1 is SGHAT and CDR2 is FQNNGV. The CDR3 has 14 amino acids. The germline V and J ends were trimmed by 1 base and 0 bases, with 6 bases remaining between them.

Here the CDR3 reads CASSLRRDLGVRETQYF. CDR3 in DNA: TGTGCCAGCAGTCTCCGCCGGGACCTCGGCGTTAGGGAGACCCAGTACTTC. The chain links TRBV12-3 or TRBV12-4 to TRBJ2-5; D possibly uses TRBD1 or TRBD2 (5 bases each). The CDR3 has 17 amino acids. V was shortened by 5 bases and J by 5 bases, with 24 bases between the two germline ends.